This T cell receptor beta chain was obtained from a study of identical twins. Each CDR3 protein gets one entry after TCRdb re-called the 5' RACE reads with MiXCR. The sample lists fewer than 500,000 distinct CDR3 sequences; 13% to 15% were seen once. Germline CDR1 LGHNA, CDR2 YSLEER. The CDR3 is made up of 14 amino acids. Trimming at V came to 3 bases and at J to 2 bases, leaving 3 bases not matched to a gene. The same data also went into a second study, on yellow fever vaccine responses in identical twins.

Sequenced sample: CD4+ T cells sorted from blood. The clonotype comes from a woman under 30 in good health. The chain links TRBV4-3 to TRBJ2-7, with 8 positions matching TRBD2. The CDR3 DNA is TGCGCCAGCAGCCATCGGGAGGGGACCTACGAGCAGTACTTC. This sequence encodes CASSHREGTYEQYF.